This TCR beta chain was sequenced for a study of identical twins. Study-wide findings and caveats: While abundant cord blood beta clonotypes carried fewer insertions, memory repertoires showed no such pattern.

Notes on this clonotype: Antigen unknown.

Trimming took off 10 bases at V and 3 bases at J, with 16 bases between the two ends. The CDR3 contains 14 residues. CDR1 and CDR2 (germline): SNHLY, FYNNEI. TCRdb redid the calling of the 5' RACE reads with MiXCR, one entry per CDR3 protein. Of 450,000 or so distinct CDR3 sequences in the sample, 18% were seen once. The receptor was derived from a man aged 50 to 60 in good health. This chain joins TRBV2 and TRBJ2-1; D unclear. The specimen sequenced was naive T cells sorted from blood. This CDR3 reads CATSDSSGYNEQFF. CDR3 nucleotides: TGTGCCACCTCGGATTCTTCAGGCTACAATGAGCAGTTCTTC.